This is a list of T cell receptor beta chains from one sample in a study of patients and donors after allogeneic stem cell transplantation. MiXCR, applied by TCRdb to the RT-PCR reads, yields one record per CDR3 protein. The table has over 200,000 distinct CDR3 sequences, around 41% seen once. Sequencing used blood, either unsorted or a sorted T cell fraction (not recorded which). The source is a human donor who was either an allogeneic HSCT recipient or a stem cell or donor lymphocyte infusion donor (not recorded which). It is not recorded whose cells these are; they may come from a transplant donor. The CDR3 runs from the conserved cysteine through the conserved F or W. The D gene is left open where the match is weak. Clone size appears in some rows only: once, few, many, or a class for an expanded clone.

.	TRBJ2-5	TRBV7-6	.	TGTGCCAGCAGCTTAAGCTTAAGTCAAGAGACCCAGTACTTC	CASSLSLSQETQYF
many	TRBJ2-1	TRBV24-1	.	TGTGCCACCAGTGATTTTACAGCCTACAATGAGCAGTTCTTC	CATSDFTAYNEQFF
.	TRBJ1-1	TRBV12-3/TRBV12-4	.	TGTGCCAGCAGTTTAGCAAACAGAAACACTGAAGCTTTCTTT	CASSLANRNTEAFF
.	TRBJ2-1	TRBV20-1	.	TGCAGTGCTAGAGAACCCAGTCACGAGCAGTTCTTC	CSAREPSHEQFF
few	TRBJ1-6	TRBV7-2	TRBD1	TGTGCCAGCAGCTTTTATACAGGGGGCAAATCACCCCTCCACTTT	CASSFYTGGKSPLHF
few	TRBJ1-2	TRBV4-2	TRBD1	TGTGCCAGCAGCCAAGCGGGACAGGGAGTCGGCTACACCTTC	CASSQAGQGVGYTF
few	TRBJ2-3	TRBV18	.	TGTGCCAGCTCCCGGTTGGCGGGGGCCAGCACAGATACGCAGTATTTT	CASSRLAGASTDTQYF
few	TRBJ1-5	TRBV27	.	TGTGCCAGCAGTTTAAGGGGAGGAGATCAGCCCCAGCATTTT	CASSLRGGDQPQHF
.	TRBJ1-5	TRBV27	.	TGTGCCAGCAGCCGGCTCCCAGGGGATAGCAATCAGCCCCAGCATTTT	CASSRLPGDSNQPQHF
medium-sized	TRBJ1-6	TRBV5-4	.	TGTGCCAGCAGCTTGGAGGAGGGAGCGAGCTCACCCCTCCACTTT	CASSLEEGASSPLHF
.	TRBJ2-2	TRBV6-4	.	TGTGCCAGCCGACCTGACCCGAACACCGGGGAGCTGTTTTTT	CASRPDPNTGELFF
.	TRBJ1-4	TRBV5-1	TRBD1	TGCGCCAGCAGCTTGGGGACAGGGGCTAATGAAAAACTGTTTTTT	CASSLGTGANEKLFF
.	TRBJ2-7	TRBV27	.	TGTGCCAGCCGCAACACTGGTTCCTACGAGCAGTACTTC	CASRNTGSYEQYF
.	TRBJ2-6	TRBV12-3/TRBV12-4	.	TGTGCCAGCAGTTTAGCGAGCTCTGGGGCCAACGTCCTGACTTTC	CASSLASSGANVLTF
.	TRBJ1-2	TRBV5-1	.	TGCGCCAGCAGCTTGGCCGGACAGCTCTATGGCTACACCTTC	CASSLAGQLYGYTF
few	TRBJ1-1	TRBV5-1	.	TGCGCCAGCAGCCCGGGGGGGACATTGAACACTGAAGCTTTCTTT	CASSPGGTLNTEAFF
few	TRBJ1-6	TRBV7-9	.	TGTGCCAGCAGCCACCGGGACCCTAATTCACCCCTCCACTTT	CASSHRDPNSPLHF